Below are 13 T cell receptor beta chains sequenced from a single sample in a study of monozygotic twins with inflammatory bowel disease (dated by TCRdb to between 2017 and 2020). The library was built by means of 5' RACE. Sequenced on an Illumina HiSeq 2500. TCRdb reprocessed the public reads and reports one entry per CDR3 protein sequence, without DNA. The data table for this sample lists about 200,000 distinct CDR3 sequences. The ten largest clones add up to roughly 8% of the sample. The material sequenced was blood. These receptors all come from a human donor with ulcerative colitis or Crohn's disease, or a healthy co-twin of an affected twin (not recorded which).

The chain is built from TRBV3-1 and TRBJ1-1; TCRdb lists TRBD1, though no DNA is available to test this call. From germline, CDR1 is LGHDT and CDR2 YNNKEL (reference sequence). This CDR3 contains 15 residues. The CDR3 protein is CASSQEPLLNTEAFF.

This chain links TRBV6-1 with TRBJ2-7; no DNA is available, so the TRBD2 call from TCRdb remains unchecked. The CDR3 is 14 amino acids. CDR1 MNHNS and CDR2 SASEGT come from the germline V gene. This CDR3 is CASTGLAGSYEQYF.

The rearrangement joins TRBV29-1 to TRBJ1-1. The CDR3 spans 13 residues. Looked up from germline, CDR1 is SQVTM and CDR2 is ANQGSEA. The CDR3 loop is CSVDWEVDTEAFF.

V and J are TRBV27 and TRBJ2-7; no DNA is available, so the TRBD1 call from TCRdb remains unchecked. Germline V gene sequence: CDR1 MNHEY, CDR2 SMNVEV (reference sequence). There are 15 residues in the CDR3. The CDR3 here is CASMIFGQGASEQYF.

The rearrangement joins TRBV4-3 to TRBJ2-7; TCRdb names TRBD2, which stays unverified in the absence of DNA. Germline V CDR1 and CDR2: LGHNA, YSLEER. There are 14 residues in the CDR3. The chain's CDR3 is CASSQWRGEHEQYF.

The chain combines TRBV12-3 or TRBV12-4 with TRBJ2-3. The CDR3 spans 12 residues. CDR3 in amino acids: CASSSPTDSQYF.

The CDR3 is CASSTTASNEKLFF. V is TRBV5-1 and J is TRBJ1-4; there is no DNA to check the TCRdb D call of TRBD1. Germline V gene lookup returns CDR1 SGHRS and CDR2 YFSETQ. The CDR3 length is 14 residues.

This chain joins TRBV11-2 and TRBJ2-1; lacking DNA, the TRBD2 call made by TCRdb goes unchecked. CDR3 length: 15 residues. The germline gives CDR1 SGHAT, CDR2 FQNNGV. The CDR3 sequence is CASSEISGSGNEQFF. The full variable domain, rest sourced from reference TRBV11-2 and TRBJ2-1, is EAGVAQSPRYKIIEKRQSVAFWCNPISGHATLYWYQQILGQGPKLLIQFQNNGVVDDSQLPKDRFSAERLKGVDSTLKIQPAKLEDSAVYLCASSEISGSGNEQFFGPGTRLTVL.

This sequence joins TRBV27 and TRBJ2-2; TCRdb lists TRBD1, though no DNA is available to test this call. Germline CDR1 and CDR2: MNHEY and SMNVEV (reference sequence). The CDR3 is 18 amino acids. Here the CDR3 reads CASSFDLPGQGYTGELFF.

The rearrangement uses TRBV29-1 and TRBJ2-1; without DNA, the TCRdb call of TRBD2 cannot be checked. The germline V gene encodes CDR1 SQVTM and CDR2 ANQGSEA. This CDR3 contains 15 residues. CDR3 in amino acids: CSVEGTSGAYNEQFF.

The V and J genes are TRBV6-2 or TRBV6-3 and TRBJ2-1; TCRdb proposes TRBD2, but this gene call is untestable without DNA. The germline V gene encodes CDR1 MNHEY and CDR2 SVGEGT. The CDR3 is made up of 11 amino acids. The CDR3 reads CASSLAGVWFF.

V and J are TRBV7-2 and TRBJ1-1; absent DNA, TCRdb's TRBD1 call cannot be checked. The CDR3 has 14 residues. Germline assignment: CDR1 SGHTA and CDR2 FQGNSA. The CDR3: CASSFRDSWTEAFF.

This chain links TRBV20-1 with TRBJ2-5; the TRBD2 assignment by TCRdb is unverifiable without DNA. Germline CDR1 reads DFQATT; CDR2 reads SNEGSKA (reference sequence). The length of the CDR3 is 14 residues. CDR3 sequence: CSARVYARQETQYF.